This record covers a single T cell receptor (beta chain). The antigen is undetermined. The germline V gene has CDR1 LGHNA and CDR2 YSLEER. Trimming shortened V by 4 bases and J by 4 bases, and 11 bases separated the two germline ends. The CDR3 extends over 14 amino acids. This record belongs to a study of shared clonotypes between healthy human individuals. Study as a whole: Donors were a couple of women and a few men aged 18 to 49.

TCRdb keeps only in-frame clones here, not all; method: immunoSEQ multiplex PCR. The table has 1.5 million to 2.5 million clones, about 94% seen once. Naive CD8 populations comprised CD45RO-negative cells positively selected for CCR7, excluding terminally differentiated effector memory CD45RA+ cells. General study points: Represented diversity, genetic and exposure-history alike, was limited by few donors.

This TCR was sampled from a man between 18 and 35 years old in good health. Material: naive CD8+ T cells sorted from blood. The chain carries TRBV4-3 and TRBJ2-1; D is unresolved. The CDR3: CASSLGDPYNEQFF. The CDR3 bases are TGCGCCAGCAGCCTTGGCGACCCTTACAATGAGCAGTTCTTC.